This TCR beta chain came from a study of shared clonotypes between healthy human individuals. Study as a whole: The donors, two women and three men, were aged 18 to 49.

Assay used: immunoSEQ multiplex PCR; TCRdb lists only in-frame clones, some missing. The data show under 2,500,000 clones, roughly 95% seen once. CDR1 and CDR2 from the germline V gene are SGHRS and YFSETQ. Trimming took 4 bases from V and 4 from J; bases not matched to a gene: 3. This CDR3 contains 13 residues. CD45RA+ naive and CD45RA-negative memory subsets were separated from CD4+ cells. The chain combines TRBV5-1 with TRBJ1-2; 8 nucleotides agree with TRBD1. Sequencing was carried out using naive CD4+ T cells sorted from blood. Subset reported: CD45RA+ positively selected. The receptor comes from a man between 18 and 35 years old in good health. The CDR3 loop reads CASSPGQVYGYTF. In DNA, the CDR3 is TGCGCCAGCAGCCCGGGACAGGTCTATGGCTACACCTTC.